This is a list of T cell receptor beta chains from one sample in a study of blood T cell repertoires in COVID-19. Some clones are missing from TCRdb's copy, which holds only in-frame ones; the method was immunoSEQ multiplex PCR. The table shows some 130,000 clones, with approximately 80% occurring only once. Material: PBMCs or T cells enriched from blood (not recorded which). The receptors originated from a woman aged 45-59 years who had recovered from COVID-19. Both conserved end residues are part of each CDR3. Clone size, where shown, is once, few, many, or a class for clones that have expanded.

j_gene: TRBJ1-4
v_gene: TRBV28
abundance: NA
CDR3aa: CASSLFAGGTNEKLFF

j_gene: TRBJ2-1
v_gene: TRBV5-1
abundance: NA
CDR3aa: CASSFGGENEQFF

j_gene: TRBJ2-3
v_gene: TRBV27
abundance: NA
CDR3aa: CASSPAGGTDTQYF

j_gene: TRBJ2-1
v_gene: TRBV28
abundance: few
CDR3aa: CASGGRGYNEQFF

j_gene: TRBJ2-7
v_gene: TRBV7-2
abundance: NA
CDR3aa: CASSATSGGLYEQYF

j_gene: TRBJ2-5
v_gene: TRBV29-1
abundance: NA
CDR3aa: CSVRQGAQETQYF

j_gene: TRBJ1-3
v_gene: TRBV28
abundance: NA
CDR3aa: CASSPGQDFSGNTIYF

j_gene: TRBJ1-6
v_gene: TRBV10-3
abundance: NA
CDR3aa: CAISQGQINSPLHF

j_gene: TRBJ1-2
v_gene: TRBV19
abundance: NA
CDR3aa: CASSPDSLGGYTF

j_gene: TRBJ2-3
v_gene: TRBV14
abundance: few
CDR3aa: CASSYPGTGEADTQYF

j_gene: TRBJ2-5
v_gene: TRBV5-1
abundance: once
CDR3aa: CASSKVRGQGRETQYF

j_gene: TRBJ1-2
v_gene: TRBV28
abundance: NA
CDR3aa: CASSLSDRDHYGGYGYTF

j_gene: TRBJ1-6
v_gene: TRBV11-2
abundance: once
CDR3aa: CASSLLRPGNSPLHF

j_gene: TRBJ1-2
v_gene: TRBV3-1/TRBV3-2
abundance: NA
CDR3aa: CASSQGAGASNYGYTF

j_gene: TRBJ2-3
v_gene: TRBV7-9
abundance: once
CDR3aa: CASSLERTSLGMAQYF

j_gene: TRBJ2-5
v_gene: TRBV11-2
abundance: NA
CDR3aa: CASSLGLAGGARQTQYF

j_gene: TRBJ2-1
v_gene: TRBV11-2
abundance: NA
CDR3aa: CASSFRGLQNNEQFF

j_gene: TRBJ1-3
v_gene: TRBV4-1
abundance: few
CDR3aa: CASSQEDRVGNTIYF

j_gene: TRBJ1-6
v_gene: TRBV28
abundance: NA
CDR3aa: CASSLLSSYNSPLHF

j_gene: TRBJ2-5
v_gene: TRBV10-3
abundance: many
CDR3aa: CAISGDQETQYF

j_gene: TRBJ2-4
v_gene: TRBV5-5
abundance: NA
CDR3aa: CASSLAWDRGNIQYF

j_gene: TRBJ2-3
v_gene: TRBV5-1
abundance: NA
CDR3aa: CASSLTGGDTQYF

j_gene: TRBJ1-4
v_gene: TRBV5-5
abundance: NA
CDR3aa: CASSTRTGEFPTNEKLFF

j_gene: TRBJ1-5
v_gene: TRBV4-1
abundance: few
CDR3aa: CASSQVTGSNQPQHF

j_gene: TRBJ2-5
v_gene: TRBV5-1
abundance: NA
CDR3aa: CASSLPGGGETQYF

j_gene: TRBJ2-1
v_gene: TRBV5-1
abundance: NA
CDR3aa: CASSPLAGANNEQFF

j_gene: TRBJ1-1
v_gene: TRBV27
abundance: NA
CDR3aa: CASRGLRAETNTEAFF

j_gene: TRBJ1-1
v_gene: TRBV3-1/TRBV3-2
abundance: once
CDR3aa: CASSQAAGRGEAFF

j_gene: TRBJ1-2
v_gene: TRBV20-1
abundance: NA
CDR3aa: CSAGVANYGYTF

j_gene: TRBJ1-2
v_gene: TRBV19
abundance: NA
CDR3aa: CASSLRGGEGGYTF

j_gene: TRBJ2-5
v_gene: TRBV6-1
abundance: few
CDR3aa: CASSEDRAAETQYF

j_gene: TRBJ1-1
v_gene: TRBV28
abundance: NA
CDR3aa: CASSPLGRGANTEAFF

j_gene: TRBJ2-5
v_gene: TRBV2
abundance: NA
CDR3aa: CASSFGAGGTETQYF

j_gene: TRBJ1-2
v_gene: TRBV12-3/TRBV12-4
abundance: few
CDR3aa: CASSFEGDGYTF

j_gene: TRBJ2-1
v_gene: TRBV19
abundance: NA
CDR3aa: CASTRGEGSVDEQFF

j_gene: TRBJ1-2
v_gene: TRBV7-8
abundance: NA
CDR3aa: CASRGGTGNGYTF

j_gene: TRBJ2-2
v_gene: TRBV4-2
abundance: NA
CDR3aa: CASSQDWGLGANTGELFF

j_gene: TRBJ1-2
v_gene: TRBV3-1/TRBV3-2
abundance: NA
CDR3aa: CASSQLPHVNYGYTF

j_gene: TRBJ2-7
v_gene: TRBV7-8
abundance: NA
CDR3aa: CASSFPTSGGPLEEQYF

j_gene: TRBJ2-1
v_gene: TRBV28
abundance: NA
CDR3aa: CASSRATGGPDHGQFF

j_gene: TRBJ1-4
v_gene: TRBV19
abundance: NA
CDR3aa: CASSTLQGRDEKLFF

j_gene: TRBJ2-1
v_gene: TRBV5-5
abundance: NA
CDR3aa: CASSLHLPGTGFIDEQFF

j_gene: TRBJ2-7
v_gene: TRBV5-4
abundance: NA
CDR3aa: CASSLDVTRDEQYF

j_gene: TRBJ2-1
v_gene: TRBV28
abundance: NA
CDR3aa: CASRSSGPSGGYNEQFF

j_gene: TRBJ1-3
v_gene: TRBV18
abundance: few
CDR3aa: CASSPRGGDAGNTIYF

j_gene: TRBJ1-2
v_gene: TRBV19
abundance: NA
CDR3aa: CASNKPGEYYGYTF

j_gene: TRBJ2-1
v_gene: TRBV5-1
abundance: NA
CDR3aa: CASSPFFGGTQFF

j_gene: TRBJ2-5
v_gene: TRBV19
abundance: NA
CDR3aa: CASSPSSGDVQETQYF